The rows below give T cell receptor beta chains drawn from one sample of a study of T cell responses to AZD1222 COVID-19 vaccine. TCRdb's copy holds only in-frame clones and misses some; the assay was immunoSEQ multiplex PCR. The sample contains 200,000 or so clones, 85% to 95% of which appear only once. The sequencing used peripheral blood, collected on day 0 of AZD1222 vaccination. The receptors were sampled from an adult in good health. Each CDR3 is given with its conserved first and last residue. Fields, in order: clone size, J gene, V gene, D gene, CDR3 DNA, CDR3 protein. A D gene is named only where the DNA matches it firmly. Some rows have no size entry. The others give once, few or many, or a class for an expanded clone.

NA,TRBJ2-1,TRBV6-5,TRBD2,TGTGCCAGCTCGCTAGCGGGAGGCAGGGATGAGCAGTTCTTC,CASSLAGGRDEQFF
NA,TRBJ1-5,TRBV2,NA,TGTGCCAGCAGAAGAGCCCCAGGCAATCAGCCCCAGCATTTT,CASRRAPGNQPQHF
NA,TRBJ2-3,TRBV5-1,TRBD2,TGCGCCAGCAGCATCGGGACTAGCGGGAGCGCTCAGAGGAAAGATACGCAGTATTTT,CASSIGTSGSAQRKDTQYF
NA,TRBJ1-1,TRBV28,NA,TGTGCCAGCAGTTCGGCCGAGAACACTGAAGCTTTCTTT,CASSSAENTEAFF
NA,TRBJ2-5,TRBV24-1,NA,TGTGCCACCCCCCAGCCGGGACGGTGGCAAGAGACCCAGTACTTC,CATPQPGRWQETQYF
NA,TRBJ1-1,TRBV5-6,NA,TGTGCCAGCAGCTTAGGACCGAGCATGAACACTGAAGCTTTCTTT,CASSLGPSMNTEAFF
NA,TRBJ2-1,TRBV29-1,TRBD1,TGCAGCTTCTCCGGGACAGTATTTGCTGAGCAGTTCTTC,CSFSGTVFAEQFF
NA,TRBJ2-7,TRBV13,NA,TGTGCCAGCAGCCCCAGTCTGCCCTACGGGCAGTACTTC,CASSPSLPYGQYF
NA,TRBJ1-1,TRBV27,TRBD1,TGTGCCAGCAGTTTAGAGGCGCAGGGGGCAACGAACACTGAAGCTTTCTTT,CASSLEAQGATNTEAFF
once,TRBJ2-3,TRBV7-8,NA,TGTGCCAGCAGCCACGGGCTCCATACGCAGTATTTT,CASSHGLHTQYF
NA,TRBJ1-4,TRBV25-1,NA,TGTGCCAGCAGTGATCTTGGAAGTGAAAAACTGTTTTTT,CASSDLGSEKLFF
once,TRBJ1-1,TRBV5-8,TRBD1,TGTGCCAGCAGCGTGACAGGGGGCACTGAAGCTTTCTTT,CASSVTGGTEAFF
NA,TRBJ1-1,TRBV19,NA,TGTGCCAGTAGTTTGACAGGCTTGAACACTGAAGCTTTCTTT,CASSLTGLNTEAFF
NA,TRBJ1-2,TRBV30,NA,TGTGCCTGCTCCCCATGGAGGAATAACTATGGCTACACCTTC,CACSPWRNNYGYTF
NA,TRBJ2-2,TRBV4-1,TRBD1,TGCGCCAGCAGGAGAGCTCTCGGGACAGGAAACACCGGGGAGCTGTTTTTT,CASRRALGTGNTGELFF
NA,TRBJ2-3,TRBV10-2,TRBD2,TGCGCCAGCAGCAAGACTAGCGATCGCACAGATACGCAGTATTTT,CASSKTSDRTDTQYF
NA,TRBJ2-1,TRBV5-1,TRBD2,TGCGCCAGCAGCCCCCCGGGACTAGCGGGAGTCGGTGAGCAGTTCTTC,CASSPPGLAGVGEQFF
NA,TRBJ1-1,TRBV14,NA,TGTGCCAGCAGCCAAGATCAGGGCACTGAAGCTTTCTTT,CASSQDQGTEAFF
NA,TRBJ2-1,TRBV7-2,TRBD2,TGTGCCAGCAGTTTAGCGGGAGGGCCCAATGAGCAGTTCTTC,CASSLAGGPNEQFF
NA,TRBJ1-1,TRBV24-1,NA,TGTGCCACCAGTGATTCAGGAGGGAGTGACACTGAAGCTTTCTTT,CATSDSGGSDTEAFF
NA,TRBJ1-5,TRBV28,NA,TGTGCCAGCAGTTTAACCGGCAGGGGCTTACTTCAGCCCCAGCATTTT,CASSLTGRGLLQPQHF
few,TRBJ1-3,TRBV19,TRBD1,TGTGCCAGTACGACAGGGAGCTCTGGAAACACCATATATTTT,CASTTGSSGNTIYF
NA,TRBJ1-1,TRBV28,NA,TGTGCCAGCAGTCACGGGACATCGAACACTGAAGCTTTCTTT,CASSHGTSNTEAFF
NA,TRBJ2-5,TRBV5-1,NA,TGCGCCAGCAGCTTGACCGGGAGTTACGAGACCCAGTACTTC,CASSLTGSYETQYF
NA,TRBJ1-2,TRBV29-1,TRBD1,TGCAGCTTTCCGACAGGGCTAGATGGCTACACCTTC,CSFPTGLDGYTF
NA,TRBJ1-3,TRBV6-5,NA,TGTGCCAGCGCGCTCTATTCTGGAAACACCATATATTTT,CASALYSGNTIYF
NA,TRBJ1-1,TRBV7-9,TRBD1,TGTGCCAGCAGCTTAGACAGGGGCGAGAACACTGAAGCTTTCTTT,CASSLDRGENTEAFF
NA,TRBJ2-1,TRBV14,TRBD2,TGTGCCAGCAGCCAAGTAGCGGGGGGCTATGAGCAGTTCTTC,CASSQVAGGYEQFF
NA,TRBJ1-1,TRBV6-5,TRBD1,TGTGCCAGCAGCGTGCAGGGGGACACTGAAGCTTTCTTT,CASSVQGDTEAFF
NA,TRBJ1-2,TRBV29-1,NA,TGCAGCGTTGTAGGGTCAAACTATGGCTACACCTTC,CSVVGSNYGYTF
NA,TRBJ2-3,TRBV7-9,NA,TGTGCCAGCAGCTTAGACGGGGCAGATACGCAGTATTTT,CASSLDGADTQYF
NA,TRBJ1-2,TRBV12-3/TRBV12-4,NA,TGTGCCAGCAGTTTAGCTACTGGGAATGGCTACACCTTC,CASSLATGNGYTF
NA,TRBJ1-3,TRBV19,NA,TGTGCCAGTAGCTTGGTGAGCTTCGGCTCTGGAAACACCATATATTTT,CASSLVSFGSGNTIYF
NA,TRBJ2-1,TRBV5-8,NA,TGTGCCAGCAGCTTGGAGGCAGGGATAAATGAGCAGTTCTTC,CASSLEAGINEQFF
NA,TRBJ2-7,TRBV7-2,NA,TGTGCCAGCAGCTTCCTGGGACCCTGGGCCGAGCAGTACTTC,CASSFLGPWAEQYF
once,TRBJ1-6,TRBV7-2,NA,TGTGCCAGCAGCTCCGGGACCTTGGGTGTCGATTCACCCCTCCACTTT,CASSSGTLGVDSPLHF
NA,TRBJ1-3,TRBV28,NA,TGTGCCAGCAGAAATCAGGGTTCTGGAAACACCATATATTTT,CASRNQGSGNTIYF
NA,TRBJ1-1,TRBV29-1,TRBD1,TGCAGCGTTGACATGCAGGGGGCGGTTGAAGCTTTCTTT,CSVDMQGAVEAFF
NA,TRBJ2-3,TRBV11-3,TRBD2,TGTGCCAGCTCAGGGTCCGCGGGAGCAAATACGCAGTATTTT,CASSGSAGANTQYF
NA,TRBJ2-3,TRBV18,TRBD1,TGTGCCAGCTCACGCGACAGGGCTCTGAGAGGTACGCAGTATTTT,CASSRDRALRGTQYF
NA,TRBJ2-1,TRBV7-2,TRBD2,TGTGCCAGCAGCCCTACGCTACTAGCGGGAATATACAATGAGCAGTTCTTC,CASSPTLLAGIYNEQFF
NA,TRBJ1-1,TRBV6-5,NA,TGTGCCAGCAGTTACGGGAAGAAAGCTTTCTTT,CASSYGKKAFF
NA,TRBJ1-2,TRBV15,NA,TGTGCCACCAGTGAGGCCCAGGGCGCCCTTTATGGCTACACCTTC,CATSEAQGALYGYTF
NA,TRBJ2-2,TRBV4-1,NA,TGCGCCAGCAGCCAAGTTGGTACTCGCCGGGGCGGGGAGCTGTTTTTT,CASSQVGTRRGGELFF
NA,TRBJ2-7,TRBV27,TRBD1,TGTGCCAGCAGTCCCCTCGGGACAGGGATCGACGAGCAGTACTTC,CASSPLGTGIDEQYF
few,TRBJ2-5,TRBV4-1,NA,TGCGCCAGCAGCCCCGGTAGGGGGTTCCAAGAGACCCAGTACTTC,CASSPGRGFQETQYF
NA,TRBJ1-5,TRBV10-3,NA,TGTGCCATCAGTGAGTCAGGGGGGGCGGTGGAGCCCCAGCATTTT,CAISESGGAVEPQHF
NA,TRBJ2-1,TRBV11-2,NA,TGTGCCAGCAGCCGGGACTCCGCTAACCTCAATGAGCAGTTCTTC,CASSRDSANLNEQFF
NA,TRBJ1-1,TRBV4-1,TRBD1,TGCGCCAGCAGCTTACAGGGGGCGGAGGGCACTGAAGCTTTCTTT,CASSLQGAEGTEAFF
NA,TRBJ1-5,TRBV7-2,NA,TGTGCCAGCAAGGGAGGGGGGGTAGCAAGCAATCAGCCCCAGCATTTT,CASKGGGVASNQPQHF
NA,TRBJ1-1,TRBV6-5,NA,TGTGCCAGCAGTTACGGCCGCAGGAACACTGAAGCTTTCTTT,CASSYGRRNTEAFF
NA,TRBJ1-5,TRBV7-2,NA,TGTGCCAGCAGCTTAGCGAGTAGTAGGGATGGCCAGCCCCAGCATTTT,CASSLASSRDGQPQHF
once,TRBJ1-1,TRBV9,NA,TGTGCCAGCAGCGGTCCGACGGGGGGGAACACTGAAGCTTTCTTT,CASSGPTGGNTEAFF
few,TRBJ1-5,TRBV6-2/TRBV6-3,NA,TGTGCCAGCAGTACAGGTAGCCCCAATCAGCCCCAGCATTTT,CASSTGSPNQPQHF
NA,TRBJ2-3,TRBV9,TRBD1,TGTGCCAGCAGCGTAGCCCAGGGGGCAGATACGCAGTATTTT,CASSVAQGADTQYF
NA,TRBJ1-1,TRBV5-1,NA,TGCGCCAGCAGAGGGGGGCGGGACACTGAAGCTTTCTTT,CASRGGRDTEAFF
once,TRBJ2-2,TRBV7-9,NA,TGTGCCAGCACCGTTACCGGGGAGCTGTTTTTT,CASTVTGELFF
once,TRBJ1-1,TRBV12-3/TRBV12-4,NA,TGTGCCAGCACCCCGGGGCGCGGCACTGAAGCTTTCTTT,CASTPGRGTEAFF
NA,TRBJ2-1,TRBV12-5,NA,TGTGCTAGTGGTTTGGGGACATCATACAATGAGCAGTTCTTC,CASGLGTSYNEQFF